This T cell receptor (beta chain) was observed in a study of cytomegalovirus exposure and HLA in healthy donors. Remarks on this clone: Its antigen is unidentified.

Donors likely had unrecorded immune exposures despite being nominally healthy when sampled. General observations from the study: Presence/absence analysis assumed near-uniform sequencing depth across donors. HLA restriction was apparent for most CMV-associated TCR beta chains in a later analysis.

The CDR3 is made up of 14 amino acids. V lost 2 bases to trimming and J lost 4 bases, with 11 bases between them. CDR1 and CDR2 (germline): MNHNS, SASEGT. Amplification used 60 Vbeta primers and 13 Jbeta primers. Produced via immunoSEQ multiplex PCR; TCRdb's table is partial and in-frame only. Seen here are about 150,000 clones, 75% to 80% observed once, and the top ten hold roughly 0.7%. Sequencing was done on a sample of PBMCs. This chain joins TRBV6-1 and TRBJ1-2; D gene ambiguous. This TCR came from a male donor in good health and CMV-seronegative. CDR3 nucleotides: TGTGCCAGCAGTGAAAGGCAGGATTTCTATGGCTACACCTTC. It is translated as CASSERQDFYGYTF.